The clone carrying this TCR beta chain appeared a few times. These data belong to a study of blood T cell repertoires in COVID-19. The table came from immunoSEQ multiplex PCR; TCRdb's copy has only in-frame clones and leaves some out. The table has over 35,000 clones, about four fifths seen once; the top ten hold 24%. This CDR3 is 15 amino acids long. Germline CDR1 is SEHNR and CDR2 is FQNEAQ (reference sequence). The V end was cut by 3 bases, the J end by 4 bases, with 12 bases between. The sample comprised peripheral blood. This clonotype originated in a human donor with acute or convalescent COVID-19. The donor label of this sample is uncertain. The chain combines TRBV7-9 with TRBJ2-2; weak D call: TRBD2 (6 bases). The CDR3 DNA sequence: TGTGCCAGCAGCTTCGGGAGCCCGGGCACCGGGGAGCTGTTTTTT. Its protein product is CASSFGSPGTGELFF.